This T cell receptor (beta chain) was recorded in a study of blood T cell repertoires in COVID-19. Study background: The samples span acute and convalescent COVID-19 from the United States, Italy and Spain. From T cells, B-cell-depleted T cells, or PBMCs came the material, which was cDNA or gDNA.

Losses at the gene ends were 5 bases for V and 13 bases for J; bases not matched to a gene: 16. The CDR3 is 16 amino acids. Germline V lookup: CDR1 SGHDT, CDR2 YYEEEE. Original processing methods: Amplification of reference gene primers provided the estimated nucleated cell counts. Only in-frame clones appear in the TCRdb table, and some are missing; sequencing was by immunoSEQ multiplex PCR. That table gives V, J and clone size, and the DNA gave D and trimming. This sample has about 80,000 clones, with approximately 82% found just once. The sample was peripheral blood. The chain links TRBV5-6 to TRBJ1-6, with TRBD1 matching over 9 bases. This TCR came from a man older than 75 with active or convalescent COVID-19. The CDR3 bases are TGTGCCAGCAGACGCAACGCGGACAGGGGAGAGGACCCCCTCCACTTT. It encodes CASRRNADRGEDPLHF.